This T cell receptor beta chain was observed in a study of blood T cell repertoires in COVID-19. The table came from immunoSEQ multiplex PCR; TCRdb's copy has only in-frame clones and leaves some out. In the table there are about 14,000 clones, about 83% of which are singletons. The V end lost 7 bases, the J end lost 0 bases, and 13 bases lay between the germline ends. The CDR3 loop spans 15 amino acids. Germline values: CDR1 MDHEN, CDR2 SYDVKM. Input material: peripheral blood. V gene TRBV28 combines with J gene TRBJ2-1; perhaps TRBD2 as D (5 bases). The sequence came from a human donor with active COVID-19. The donor label of this sample is uncertain. The CDR3 nucleotides are TGTGCCAGCATCAGCGGTTCTAGCTCCTACAATGAGCAGTTCTTC. Protein sequence: CASISGSSSYNEQFF.